This note documents a single T cell receptor beta chain sequence. These data come from a study of blood T cell repertoires in COVID-19. The overall study: The samples span acute and convalescent COVID-19 from the United States, Italy and Spain. T cells, B-cell-depleted T cells, or PBMCs supplied cDNA or gDNA.

This CDR3 contains 16 residues. Trimming took 3 bases from V and 2 from J; bases not matched to a gene: 8. The germline gives CDR1 SGHRS, CDR2 YFSETQ. In the study's own analysis: Amplifying reference gene primers gave estimates of nucleated cell counts. The protocol was immunoSEQ multiplex PCR, while the TCRdb copy is restricted to in-frame clones and leaves out a portion. The V and J calls and clone size were taken over from that table, and D and trimming were inferred from the DNA. The sample includes approximately 85,000 clones, 70% to 90% of them seen just once. Sequenced: peripheral blood. The clonotype comes from an elderly woman in a cohort sampled during active or convalescent COVID-19. This chain joins TRBV5-1 and TRBJ2-1; 7 bases map to TRBD2. The DNA for the CDR3 is TGCGCCAGCAGCTCCCTCAGCGGGAACGCCTACAATGAGCAGTTCTTC. It yields the protein CASSSLSGNAYNEQFF.